The 14 T cell receptor beta chains in this list originate from one sample, sequenced in a study of neurological immune-mediated disorders. MiXCR, run by TCRdb on the 5' RACE reads, gives a single entry per CDR3 protein. The sample has some 57,000 distinct CDR3 sequences; approximately 4.6% are singletons. The sample comprised PBMCs. All receptors derive from a woman in her forties or fifties with multiple sclerosis.

This clonotype was counted at least ten times. V gene TRBV27 combines with J gene TRBJ1-2; D is ambiguous. CDR3 length: 15 amino acids. Germline loops: CDR1 MNHEY, CDR2 SMNVEV (reference sequence). V lost 6 bases, J lost 4 bases, and 18 bases lay in between. This CDR3 reads CASRSWQARGYGYTF. The CDR3 DNA reads as TGTGCCAGCAGAAGTTGGCAGGCTCGGGGCTATGGCTACACCTTC.

This clonotype was counted many times. The chain carries TRBV5-1 and TRBJ1-2, with 10 nucleotides matching TRBD1. Germline CDR1 SGHRS, CDR2 YFSETQ. V shed 3 bases and J 3 bases; nucleotides not matched to a gene: 5. This CDR3 is 15 amino acids long. DNA for the CDR3: TGCGCCAGCAGCTCGGACAGGGGGGATCACTATGGCTACACCTTC. This encodes CASSSDRGDHYGYTF. The full variable domain, with the rest looked up from reference TRBV5-1 and TRBJ1-2, is KAGVTQTPRYLIKTRGQQVTLSCSPISGHRSVSWYQQTPGQGLQFLFEYFSETQRNKGNFPGRFSGRQFSNSRSEMNVSTLELGDSALYLCASSSDRGDHYGYTFGSGTRLTVV.

This clonotype was picked up many times. The V gene is TRBV6-1, the J gene TRBJ1-1, with a weak D call TRBD1 (5 bases). The V end lost 7 bases, the J end lost 4 bases, and 16 bases lay between the germline ends. The CDR3 has 14 residues. CDR1 and CDR2 from the germline V gene are MNHNS and SASEGT. The CDR3 bases are TGTGCCAGCAATGGGGGATGGATGGGCACTGAAGCTTTCTTT. Its translation is CASNGGWMGTEAFF.

This clonotype was counted ten times or more. The chain uses TRBV7-2 and TRBJ1-2; TRBD1 matches 7 bases. Germline CDR1 and CDR2: SGHTA and FQGNSA. V lost 4 bases, J lost 4 bases, and 3 bases stayed unmatched. This CDR3 has 13 amino acids. The CDR3 nucleotides read TGTGCCAGCAGCTCCCGGGACAGCTATGGCTACACCTTC. It yields the protein CASSSRDSYGYTF.

To note about this clonotype: A read error may be the cause here, since a much bigger clone is one base away. CDR3 region: CASRKEETQYF. Here the CDR3 DNA reads TGTGCCAGCAGAAAAGAAGAGACCCAGTACTTC. The V gene is TRBV7-6, the J gene TRBJ2-5, with no clear D. This CDR3 region has 11 residues. The germline V gene has CDR1 SGHVS and CDR2 FNYEAQ. V was trimmed by 6 bases and J by 3 bases, leaving 5 bases between them.

About this clonotype itself: The junction departs from the called germline gene at one end, perhaps through a read error. The CDR3 spells CVSSFQGASTDTQYF. In DNA, the CDR3 is TGTGTCAGCAGCTTCCAGGGGGCTAGCACAGATACGCAGTATTTT. The chain is built from TRBV5-5 and TRBJ2-3, with 8 bases identical to TRBD1. CDR3 length: 15 amino acids. CDR1 is SGHKS and CDR2 is YYEKEE in the germline V gene (reference sequence).

This clonotype was recorded many times. The chain recombines TRBV12-3 or TRBV12-4 with TRBJ1-6; D is uncertain. The CDR3 covers 14 residues. V gave up 2 bases and J gave up 7 bases, with 9 bases separating them. This CDR3 is CASSLLDGNSPLHF. CDR3 sequence (DNA): TGTGCCAGCAGTTTACTGGACGGAAATTCACCCCTCCACTTT.

The rearrangement joins TRBV20-1 to TRBJ2-5, with 7 bases fitting TRBD2. The CDR3 consists of 12 residues. With V trimmed by 7 bases and J by 4 bases, 6 bases remained unmatched. CDR1 is DFQATT and CDR2 is SNEGSKA in the germline V gene (reference sequence). Written as DNA, the CDR3 is TGCAGTGTACCAGCGGGGAGAGAGACCCAGTACTTC. Amino acids: CSVPAGRETQYF.

In this sample, this clonotype turned up many times. The chain has TRBV28 and TRBJ2-3; D unresolved. CDR1 is MDHEN and CDR2 is SYDVKM in the germline V gene. There are 11 residues in the CDR3. Deletions cut 7 bases from V and 6 bases from J, with 8 bases between. The CDR3: CASKDRDTQYF. In nucleotides, the CDR3 is TGTGCCAGCAAAGACCGTGATACGCAGTATTTT.

At least ten counts were recorded for this clonotype. The genes are TRBV3-1 and TRBJ2-7; D tentatively fits TRBD1 or TRBD2 (5 bases each). The CDR3 sequence is 14 residues long. Germline assignment: CDR1 LGHDT and CDR2 YNNKEL (reference sequence). V was shortened by 0 bases and J by 8 bases, with 14 bases between the two germline ends. The CDR3 is CASSQEGTAAQQYV. The DNA for the CDR3 is TGTGCCAGCAGCCAAGAAGGGACGGCGGCGCAGCAGTACGTC.

Ten or more counts support this clonotype. V gene TRBV18 combines with J gene TRBJ1-4; perhaps TRBD1 as D (5 bases). With 2 bases removed from V and 4 bases from J, the gap between germline ends came to 14 bases. CDR1 and CDR2 (germline): KGHSH, LQKENI. The CDR3 extends over 16 amino acids. CDR3 sequence: CASSPEYRDFNEKLFF. The CDR3 DNA sequence: TGTGCCAGCTCACCAGAATACCGGGACTTTAATGAAAAACTGTTTTTT.

This clonotype was seen at least ten times. This chain links TRBV6-5 with TRBJ2-2; 9 nucleotides agree with TRBD2. Germline assignment: CDR1 MNHEY and CDR2 SVGAGI. CDR3 length: 15 amino acids. Trimming at V came to 2 bases and at J to 5 bases, leaving 3 bases not matched to a gene. CDR3 sequence reads: CASSYESGGTGELFF. The CDR3, as DNA: TGTGCCAGCAGTTACGAGAGCGGGGGGACCGGGGAGCTGTTTTTT.

This clonotype has a count of ten or more. J is TRBJ2-5 and V is TRBV24-1; D is unclear. The CDR3 is 14 amino acids. CDR1 is KGHDR, CDR2 SFDVKD, per germline. V was clipped by 0 bases and J by 1 base, with 5 bases between them. The CDR3 DNA reads TGTGCCACCAGTGATTTGAACAGCCAAGAGACCCAGTACTTC. Its protein is CATSDLNSQETQYF.

This clonotype was picked up one time. A much larger clone differs by one base, so this may be a read error. The chain uses TRBV6-2 or TRBV6-3 and TRBJ1-5; D is perhaps TRBD1 (6 bases). The germline CDR1 and CDR2 sequences are MNHEY and SVGEGT. Deletions cut 4 bases from V and 7 bases from J, with 14 bases between. The CDR3 is 14 residues long. CDR3 protein: CASSSGKGGQPQHF. Written as DNA, the CDR3 is TGTGCCAGCAGTTCCGGGAAAGGGGGACAGCCCCAGCATTTT.